This T cell receptor (beta chain) appears in the sequencing data of a study of T cell responses to AZD1222 COVID-19 vaccine. Regarding this clone: Germline and junction disagree at one end, which may indicate a read error.

Measured with immunoSEQ multiplex PCR; TCRdb has only the in-frame clones, and not every one. The table includes 20,000 to 30,000 clones, around 83% detected once. The CDR3 totals 16 residues. Germline CDR1 SGHTA, CDR2 FQGNSA. The chain employs TRBV7-2 and TRBJ2-7; 9 bases agree with TRBD2. The material sequenced was peripheral blood, taken 28 days after the second AZD1222 dose. This TCR was sampled from an adult who received the AZD1222 COVID-19 vaccine. DNA of the CDR3: TGTGCCAGCAGCATAGCGGGGGTAAGCCTCTCCTACGAGCAGTACTTC. Encoded protein: CASSIAGVSLSYEQYF.